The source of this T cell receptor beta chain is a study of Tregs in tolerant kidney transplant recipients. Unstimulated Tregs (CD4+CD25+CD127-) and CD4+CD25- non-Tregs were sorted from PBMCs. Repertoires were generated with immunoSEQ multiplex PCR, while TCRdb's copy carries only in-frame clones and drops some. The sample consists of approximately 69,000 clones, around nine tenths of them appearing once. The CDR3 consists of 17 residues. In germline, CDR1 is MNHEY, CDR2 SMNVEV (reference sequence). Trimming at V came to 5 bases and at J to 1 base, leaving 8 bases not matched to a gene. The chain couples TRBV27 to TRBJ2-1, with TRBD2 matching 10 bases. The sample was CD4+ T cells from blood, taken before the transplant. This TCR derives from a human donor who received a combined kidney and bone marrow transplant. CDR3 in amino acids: CASSIVTSGNSYNEQFF. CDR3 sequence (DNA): TGTGCCAGCAGTATAGTCACTAGCGGGAATTCCTACAATGAGCAGTTCTTC.